The next 25 T cell receptor beta chains were all read from a single sample in a study of blood T cell repertoires in COVID-19 (dated by TCRdb to 2018 to 2020). Library preparation used the immunoSEQ multiplex PCR assay. TCRdb obtained this table from immuneACCESS and retained in-frame rearrangements with V and J assigned. These tables miss some clones; where compared with another copy, unresolved V genes account for less than half of the shortfall, and the remainder is unexplained. This sample is represented by around 69,000 clones; over 75% of them were singletons. The ten largest make up roughly 23% of the sample. The sequenced material came from peripheral blood. The receptors shown here come from a man aged 45 to 65 with acute or convalescent COVID-19.

This clone was seen just once. CDR3 region: CASRLDRTRSYNSPLHF. The CDR3 DNA follows: TGTGCCAGCAGATTGGACAGAACACGCTCCTATAATTCACCCCTCCACTTT. J is TRBJ1-6 and V is TRBV2; D might be TRBD1 (6 bases). V was trimmed by 6 bases and J by 0 bases, leaving 15 bases between them. This CDR3 contains 17 residues. The germline V gene has CDR1 SNHLY and CDR2 FYNNEI.

The J gene is TRBJ1-2, the V gene TRBV7-9, with D maybe TRBD1 (5 bases). Trimming cost V 4 bases and J 8 bases, with 11 bases left between them. Per germline, CDR1 SEHNR and CDR2 FQNEAQ (reference sequence). The CDR3 is 12 residues long. CDR3 loop: CASSSNRQGYTF. Written as DNA, the CDR3 is TGTGCCAGCAGCTCGAACAGGCAAGGCTACACCTTC.

This clone was observed once. This chain links TRBV5-5 with TRBJ1-1; the match to TRBD1 covers 7 bases. The CDR3 is 16 residues long. The germline V gene encodes CDR1 SGHKS and CDR2 YYEKEE (reference sequence). Losses at the gene ends were 1 base for V and 5 bases for J; bases not matched to a gene: 11. CDR3 in amino acids: CASSLTGAPVGTEAFF. The CDR3 nucleotides are TGTGCCAGCAGCTTGACAGGGGCCCCCGTTGGGACTGAAGCTTTCTTT.

V gene TRBV6-1 combines with J gene TRBJ1-2, with 11 positions matching TRBD1. Germline loops: CDR1 MNHNS, CDR2 SASEGT. This CDR3 region has 15 residues. J was trimmed by 8 bases and V by 4 bases; bases with no gene match: 9. CDR3 nucleotides: TGTGCCAGCAGTGCAGCTGGACAGGGGGCGAAAGGCTACACCTTC. Protein product: CASSAAGQGAKGYTF.

As DNA, the CDR3 is TGTGCCAGCAGCTTAGTGAGTTCCTACGAGCAGTACTTC. Translated, it gives CASSLVSSYEQYF. The chain recombines TRBV7-8 with TRBJ2-7; no clear D gene. CDR3 length: 13 amino acids. Trimming took off 1 base at V and 1 base at J, with 5 bases between the two ends. Germline loops: CDR1 SGHVS, CDR2 FQNEAQ.

The genes are TRBV2 and TRBJ1-1, with unresolved D. This CDR3 has 13 residues. The V end was cut by 2 bases, the J end by 7 bases, with 11 bases between. The V gene's germline CDR1 is SNHLY and CDR2 FYNNEI. The DNA for the CDR3 is TGTGCCAGCAGTGAAAACCCCCTCTATGAAGCTTTCTTT. Translated, it gives CASSENPLYEAFF. The full variable domain, in which reference TRBV2 and TRBJ1-1 provide the parts outside the CDR3, is EPEVTQTPSHQVTQMGQEVILRCVPISNHLYFYWYRQILGQKVEFLVSFYNNEISEKSEIFDDQFSVERPDGSNFTLKIRSTKLEDSAMYFCASSENPLYEAFFGQGTRLTVV.

The chain combines TRBV30 with TRBJ2-1; D is perhaps TRBD1 (7 bases). Germline V lookup: CDR1 GTSNPN, CDR2 SVGIG (reference sequence). Trimming left V 0 bases short and J 6 bases short, with 12 bases between. The CDR3 length is 14 residues. CDR3 protein: CAWSVSQGGNEQFF. In DNA form, the CDR3 reads TGTGCCTGGAGTGTAAGTCAGGGGGGCAATGAGCAGTTCTTC.

As DNA, the CDR3 is TGTGCCAGCAGTTTGGGACAGGGGGCGGACTCCTATAATTCACCCCTCCACTTT. Its translation: CASSLGQGADSYNSPLHF. The rearrangement joins TRBV27 to TRBJ1-6, with 12 bases aligning to TRBD1. The CDR3 has 18 residues. Germline V lookup: CDR1 MNHEY, CDR2 SMNVEV (reference sequence). V lost 3 bases, J lost 0 bases, and 3 bases stayed unmatched.

CDR3 sequence (DNA): TGTGCCAGCAGCGCCCTGCGGGGGGCGGTGGCTTTCTTT. It specifies CASSALRGAVAFF. The chain joins TRBV5-6 to TRBJ1-1; D may be TRBD1 (6 bases). V gave up 4 bases and J gave up 11 bases, with 18 bases separating them. The CDR3 is 13 amino acids. The germline CDR1 and CDR2 sequences are SGHDT and YYEEEE.

This chain connects TRBV6-6 to TRBJ2-1; weak D call: TRBD1 (5 bases). V shed 2 bases and J shed 7 bases, with 9 bases lying between them. Germline lookup yields CDR1 MNHNY and CDR2 SVGAGI (reference sequence). This CDR3 comprises 13 residues. DNA of the CDR3: TGTGCCAGCAGTTACCTACAGGTTAATGAGCAGTTCTTC. Its translation: CASSYLQVNEQFF.

DNA for the CDR3: TGTGCCAGCAGACCTTTAGCGGGGGGGCCTGCCGGGGAGCTGTTTTTT. Amino acids: CASRPLAGGPAGELFF. V is TRBV2 and J is TRBJ2-2; 11 positions match TRBD2. The CDR3 consists of 16 residues. Unmatched junction bases numbered 9, after V lost 6 bases and J lost 6 bases. From germline, CDR1 is SNHLY and CDR2 FYNNEI.

This clone showed up just a few times. This chain links TRBV19 with TRBJ2-3; tentative D call: TRBD1 (6 bases). V gave up 7 bases and J gave up 2 bases, with 19 bases separating them. This CDR3 contains 16 residues. Germline values: CDR1 LNHDA, CDR2 SQIVND (reference sequence). CDR3 sequence reads: CASKNPLDRFTDTQYF. In nucleotides, the CDR3 is TGTGCCAGTAAAAATCCCCTCGACAGGTTCACAGATACGCAGTATTTT.

The rearrangement links TRBV20-1 to TRBJ1-2, with a possible D match to TRBD1 (6 bases). The CDR3 is 14 residues long. Germline values: CDR1 DFQATT, CDR2 SNEGSKA (reference sequence). V was cut by 3 bases and J by 3 bases, with 14 bases left in between. The CDR3, as DNA: TGCAGTGCTAGTAAGGGGGAGGGCTACTATGGCTACACCTTC. Its protein is CSASKGEGYYGYTF.

As for this clone: Other DNA sequences from this sample encode an identical CDR3 as well. Written as DNA, the CDR3 is TGTGCCAGCAGCTTAGTTACATCCTATGGCTACACCTTC. Its translation is CASSLVTSYGYTF. The rearrangement links TRBV7-2 to TRBJ1-2; no firm D call. Trimming left V 1 base short and J 4 bases short, with 7 bases between. The CDR3 runs to 13 residues. Germline-derived CDR1 and CDR2 are SGHTA and FQGNSA.

This sequence joins TRBV19 and TRBJ1-5, with a tentative D call TRBD1 (6 bases). With 0 bases removed from V and 6 bases from J, the gap between germline ends came to 12 bases. CDR1 and CDR2 from the germline V gene are LNHDA and SQIVND (reference sequence). The CDR3 totals 15 residues. DNA for the CDR3: TGTGCCAGTAGTATAGAAGGACAGTTGCGTCAGCCCCAGCATTTT. It yields the protein CASSIEGQLRQPQHF.

V and J are TRBV19 and TRBJ2-7; 10 bases align to TRBD1. The junction had 13 bases not matched to a gene; V was cut back by 9 bases and J by 5 bases. CDR3 length: 15 amino acids. Looked up from germline, CDR1 is LNHDA and CDR2 is SQIVND (reference sequence). CDR3 sequence: CARPPGQGPSHEQYV. CDR3 bases: TGTGCCAGACCTCCGGGACAGGGGCCTTCCCACGAGCAGTACGTC.

V usage is TRBV24-1 and J usage is TRBJ2-1; 8 nucleotides agree with TRBD1. CDR1 is KGHDR, CDR2 SFDVKD, per germline. The CDR3 extends over 15 amino acids. V was clipped by 5 bases and J by 0 bases; unmatched bases: 2. CDR3 loop: CATSAQGASYNEQFF. CDR3 DNA: TGTGCCACCAGTGCCCAGGGGGCCTCCTACAATGAGCAGTTCTTC.

The genes are TRBV14 and TRBJ2-3, with D possibly matching TRBD2 (5 bases). Looked up from germline, CDR1 is SGHDN and CDR2 is FVKESK. This CDR3 has 12 amino acids. V was cut by 2 bases and J by 11 bases, with 11 bases left in between. This chain's CDR3 is CASSQWSAGQYF. The CDR3 region has the DNA TGTGCCAGCAGCCAATGGTCCGCGGGGCAGTATTTT.

The chain joins TRBV7-2 to TRBJ1-1; possibly TRBD1 for D (6 bases). Trimming cost V 7 bases and J 0 bases, with 12 bases left between them. This CDR3 is 14 amino acids long. CDR1 and CDR2 from the germline V gene are SGHTA and FQGNSA. CDR3 region: CASTQGRMNTEAFF. The CDR3 nucleotides are TGTGCCAGCACTCAGGGGCGGATGAACACTGAAGCTTTCTTT.

The chain has TRBV24-1 and TRBJ2-2; D is unclear. Trimming cost V 5 bases and J 3 bases, with 12 bases left between them. The CDR3 sequence is 15 residues long. Per germline, CDR1 KGHDR and CDR2 SFDVKD. The CDR3 sequence: CATSVQASDTGELFF. The CDR3 bases are TGTGCCACCAGTGTTCAGGCATCAGACACCGGGGAGCTGTTTTTT.

Here the CDR3 reads CASSLGPGYEQYF. DNA for the CDR3: TGTGCCAGCAGCTTGGGGCCAGGGTACGAGCAGTACTTC. The chain couples TRBV7-9 to TRBJ2-7; TRBD1 is a possible D gene (5 bases). This CDR3 is 13 amino acids long. With 3 bases removed from V and 4 bases from J, the gap between germline ends came to 10 bases. The germline V gene has CDR1 SEHNR and CDR2 FQNEAQ (reference sequence).

This sequence joins TRBV4-1 and TRBJ1-4; possible D gene TRBD1, 5 bases. Per germline, CDR1 MGHRA and CDR2 YSYEKL. Between the trimmed V and J ends, which lost 4 bases and 0 bases, there was a span of 9 bases. The CDR3 sequence is 15 residues long. The CDR3, as DNA: TGCGCCAGCAGCCCCTCCAGGGCAACTAATGAAAAACTGTTTTTT. It encodes CASSPSRATNEKLFF.

The genes are TRBV5-1 and TRBJ1-4; D ambiguous. The CDR3 spans 15 residues. The germline gives CDR1 SGHRS, CDR2 YFSETQ. The germline V and J ends were trimmed by 0 bases and 0 bases, with 6 bases remaining between them. The CDR3 region is CASSLEATTNEKLFF. The CDR3 DNA follows: TGCGCCAGCAGCTTGGAAGCTACAACTAATGAAAAACTGTTTTTT. Full variable domain (remainder filled in from reference TRBV5-1 and TRBJ1-4): KAGVTQTPRYLIKTRGQQVTLSCSPISGHRSVSWYQQTPGQGLQFLFEYFSETQRNKGNFPGRFSGRQFSNSRSEMNVSTLELGDSALYLCASSLEATTNEKLFFGSGTQLSVL.

The count of this clone is one. The sample holds other DNA sequences that translate to the same CDR3. The gene calls are TRBV6-1 and TRBJ2-3; 16 nucleotides align to TRBD2. This CDR3 has 20 residues. Per the germline V gene, CDR1 is MNHNS and CDR2 is SASEGT. The V gene end was trimmed by 4 bases and the J gene end by 1 base; junction bases not matched to a gene: 11. This chain's CDR3 is CASSGPPGLAGGRGTDTQYF. The CDR3 nucleotides read TGTGCCAGCAGTGGGCCCCCGGGACTAGCGGGGGGGCGGGGCACAGATACGCAGTATTTT.

CDR3 DNA: TGTGCCAGCAGCTTAGGACAGGGTTTGGGCACAGATACGCAGTATTTT. Translated: CASSLGQGLGTDTQYF. V gene TRBV5-4 combines with J gene TRBJ2-3; 8 bases fit TRBD1. V dropped 2 bases and J dropped 1; count of bases not matched to a gene: 6. Germline loops: CDR1 SGHNT, CDR2 YYREEE (reference sequence). This CDR3 has 16 residues.